This T cell receptor beta chain was profiled in a study of cytomegalovirus exposure and HLA in healthy donors. Whole-study results and caveats: Associated with cytomegalovirus, according to the listing, were around 170 TCR beta chains. Later analysis showed most CMV-associated TCR beta chains appearing HLA-restricted. Later work showed greater clonal expansion in HLA-associated TCR beta chains than in equally common others. High sensitivity and specificity were reportedly achieved when the classifier diagnosed cytomegalovirus status.

Turning to this clone: Its antigen is unidentified.

Researchers ran the PCR with 60 Vbeta and 13 Jbeta primers. Sequencing was performed with immunoSEQ multiplex PCR; in TCRdb, only in-frame clones are kept and a portion is missing. The specimen's table records roughly 62,000 clones. From germline, CDR1 is MNHNY and CDR2 SVGAGI (reference sequence). The CDR3 runs 12 residues. Trimming removed 7 bases from V and 6 bases from J, with 10 bases in between. The rearrangement joins TRBV6-6 to TRBJ1-5, with D uncertain. The material sequenced was PBMCs. The source is a male donor in good health and CMV-seronegative. Written as DNA, the CDR3 is TGTGCCAGCACTACCTGGAGTCAGCCCCAGCATTTT. This translates into CASTTWSQPQHF.